A selection of T cell receptor beta chains follows, all from one sample in a study of shared clonotypes between healthy human individuals. Assay: immunoSEQ multiplex PCR; the TCRdb copy retains only in-frame clones and omits some. The sample records more than 2 million clones, approximately 94% being singletons. Sample: naive CD8+ T cells sorted from blood. These receptors originate from a young man in good health. The CDR3 runs from the conserved cysteine through the conserved F or W. The D gene is left open where the match is weak. Clone size is shown for a subset of rows, as once, few, many or a class of expanded clone.

V gene	J gene	D gene	clone size	CDR3 DNA	CDR3 protein
TRBV27	TRBJ2-3	.	.	TGTGCCAGCAGTCCGTTTCGGGCCGCACCAGATACGCAGTATTTT	CASSPFRAAPDTQYF
TRBV10-1	TRBJ2-1	.	.	TGCGCCAGCAGTGATACTTTTATGGCGGCAGGGGACAATGAGCAGTTCTTC	CASSDTFMAAGDNEQFF
TRBV30	TRBJ2-2	.	once	TGTGCCTGGAGGATAGACACCGGGGAGCTGTTTTTT	CAWRIDTGELFF
TRBV6-1	TRBJ1-1	.	.	TGTGCCAGCAGCGGCTCGGGCCTAGTTGAAGCTTTCTTT	CASSGSGLVEAFF
TRBV7-2	TRBJ1-5	.	.	TGTGCCAGCAGCTTAGAAGCTGCAGGGGGCAATCAGCCCCAGCATTTT	CASSLEAAGGNQPQHF
TRBV10-2	TRBJ2-5	TRBD2	.	TGCGCCGGTTACCGCGCCGCCGGGGGGGAAGAGACCCAGTACTTC	CAGYRAAGGEETQYF
TRBV27	TRBJ2-3	TRBD1	.	TGTGCCAGCAGTCCTGGGACAGGGGGAGATACGCAGTATTTT	CASSPGTGGDTQYF
TRBV5-5	TRBJ2-3	.	.	TGTGCCAGCAGCTTGCATTCGGGAATGGGCACAGATACGCAGTATTTT	CASSLHSGMGTDTQYF
TRBV6-6	TRBJ1-5	.	.	TGTGCCAGCAGTTACTCTGAGGGGTGGCAGCCCCAGCATTTT	CASSYSEGWQPQHF
TRBV27	TRBJ2-3	TRBD2	.	TGTGCCAGCAGTTTGCAACTAGCGGGGGTGGGAGATACGCAGTATTTT	CASSLQLAGVGDTQYF
TRBV30	TRBJ1-1	.	.	TGTGCCTGGACTCTGGGGCGCACTGAAGCTTTCTTT	CAWTLGRTEAFF
TRBV18	TRBJ2-6	.	.	TGTGCCAGCTCACCAAGGGACTTAAGCTCTGGGGCCAACGTCCTGACTTTC	CASSPRDLSSGANVLTF
TRBV6-5	TRBJ2-1	TRBD2	.	TGTGCCAGCAGTTACCTTGGACTAGCGGACAATGAGCAGTTCTTC	CASSYLGLADNEQFF
TRBV5-1	TRBJ2-2	.	.	TGCGCCAGCAGCTTGGTTCAGGGCACGAACACCGGGGAGCTGTTTTTT	CASSLVQGTNTGELFF
TRBV5-1	TRBJ2-7	.	.	TGCGCCAGCAGCTTGGCCCAGGGGCGGGTCTACGAGCAGTACTTC	CASSLAQGRVYEQYF
TRBV29-1	TRBJ2-5	TRBD1	.	TGCAGCGGAGTATTAGGGACAGGGGAATGGTACCAAGAGACCCAGTACTTC	CSGVLGTGEWYQETQYF
TRBV5-8	TRBJ2-5	.	.	TGTGCCAGCAGCCCGGACAGCCAAGAGACCCAGTACTTC	CASSPDSQETQYF
TRBV7-9	TRBJ1-2	.	.	TGTGCCAGCAGCTTAGTCACAGGAGCCTATGGCTACACCTTC	CASSLVTGAYGYTF
TRBV2	TRBJ2-7	TRBD1	.	TGTGCCAGCCGGGACAGTTCCTACGAGCAGTACTTC	CASRDSSYEQYF
TRBV4-3	TRBJ1-4	TRBD1	.	TGCGCCAGCAGCCAAGATAGGACAGGAGATGAAAAACTGTTTTTT	CASSQDRTGDEKLFF
TRBV27	TRBJ1-2	TRBD1	.	TGTGCCAGCAGTTTGGTCGGGACAGGGGATGGCTACACCTTC	CASSLVGTGDGYTF
TRBV25-1	TRBJ2-1	TRBD2	.	TGTGCCAGCAGCCTAGCGGGAGGGAGCAATGAGCAGTTCTTC	CASSLAGGSNEQFF
TRBV19	TRBJ2-7	TRBD2	.	TGTGCCAGTAGTATAAGGCTAGCGGGGAGCGAGCAGTACTTC	CASSIRLAGSEQYF
TRBV2	TRBJ2-3	.	.	TGTGCCAGCAGTCCCCTAACTAGTTTGGCGCAGTATTTT	CASSPLTSLAQYF
TRBV4-1	TRBJ1-1	TRBD1	.	TGCGCCAGCAGCCGCAGAGACAGGGGAACCGCTGAAGCTTTCTTT	CASSRRDRGTAEAFF
TRBV7-9	TRBJ2-3	TRBD1	.	TGTGCCAGCAGCTCCGGGACAGGGGAGGATACGCAGTATTTT	CASSSGTGEDTQYF
TRBV6-5	TRBJ1-6	.	.	TGTGCCAGCAGTTCAGGGGAATCACCCCTCCACTTT	CASSSGESPLHF
TRBV28	TRBJ1-1	.	.	TGTGCCAGCAGTTTGACACATTTCGCTGAAGCTTTCTTT	CASSLTHFAEAFF
TRBV6-1	TRBJ2-3	TRBD2	.	TGTGCCAGCAGTGAACTAGCGGGGGGGCCGCCAGATACGCAGTATTTT	CASSELAGGPPDTQYF
TRBV7-9	TRBJ2-2	.	.	TGTGCCAGCAGCTTATTGAACACCGGGGAGCTGTTTTTT	CASSLLNTGELFF
TRBV5-8	TRBJ2-5	.	.	TGTGCCAGCAGCTTGCCCGGGACTGGGGCGGAGACCCAGTACTTC	CASSLPGTGAETQYF
TRBV7-3	TRBJ2-1	.	.	TGTGCCAGCAGTTGGGACAACTACAATGAGCAGTTCTTC	CASSWDNYNEQFF
TRBV10-2	TRBJ2-5	.	.	TGCGCCAGCAGTGACCCCTTCCAAGAGACCCAGTACTTC	CASSDPFQETQYF
TRBV6-5	TRBJ2-1	TRBD1	.	TGTGCCAGCAGTTTCGGGACAGAGAAAGTATACAATGAGCAGTTCTTC	CASSFGTEKVYNEQFF
TRBV28	TRBJ1-3	.	.	TGTGCCAGCAGTTTAGGCCCGGAGGGATCTGGAAACACCATATATTTT	CASSLGPEGSGNTIYF
TRBV5-6	TRBJ2-1	.	.	TGTGCCAGCAGCTTGACAGAGCGAACTGAGCAGTTCTTC	CASSLTERTEQFF
TRBV13	TRBJ2-7	.	.	TGTGCCAGCAGCTTAAGAGGGTATGGGTTATCCTACGAGCAGTACTTC	CASSLRGYGLSYEQYF
TRBV7-9	TRBJ1-4	.	once	TGTGCCAGCAGCCCCCCTAGGGGCGCGCCGGAAAATGAAAAACTGTTTTTT	CASSPPRGAPENEKLFF
TRBV7-2	TRBJ2-3	TRBD2	.	TGTGCCAGCAGCCTACTAGCGGGAGGAGAAGAAGATACGCAGTATTTT	CASSLLAGGEEDTQYF
TRBV28	TRBJ2-1	TRBD1	.	TGTGCCAGCACAACTGACAGGGTCCCCTACAATGAGCAGTTCTTC	CASTTDRVPYNEQFF
TRBV7-9	TRBJ2-7	.	.	TGTGCCAGCAGCTTAGTGGACGTCACGAACGAGCAGTACTTC	CASSLVDVTNEQYF
TRBV7-9	TRBJ1-1	TRBD1	.	TGTGCCAGCACCACAGGGGGAGGGCCCACTGAAGCTTTCTTT	CASTTGGGPTEAFF
TRBV7-2	TRBJ2-3	TRBD2	.	TGTGCCAGCAGCCCTGTGAGCGGGGGGAGCGCAGATACGCAGTATTTT	CASSPVSGGSADTQYF
TRBV28	TRBJ1-5	.	.	TGTGCCAGCAGTTCCCGGGACATCATCAATCAGCCCCAGCATTTT	CASSSRDIINQPQHF
TRBV4-1	TRBJ2-1	TRBD2	.	TGCGCCAGCAGCCGGGGTTGGCGGGAGGGTTACTACAATGAGCAGTTCTTC	CASSRGWREGYYNEQFF
TRBV6-6	TRBJ1-1	.	.	TGTGCCAGCAGTTACTCGTCTAGGGGACCAGTCCCTGAAGCTTTCTTT	CASSYSSRGPVPEAFF
TRBV11-2	TRBJ1-5	.	.	TGTGCCAGCAGCTTAGATCCGATTTTGCCCCAGCATTTT	CASSLDPILPQHF
TRBV11-1	TRBJ2-7	.	.	TGTGCCAGCAGCTTATTACCCCAGGGGCAGGTATACGAGCAGTACTTC	CASSLLPQGQVYEQYF
TRBV11-2	TRBJ2-7	.	.	TGTGCCAGCAGCTCCTCGGCAGGCTGGGGTCTCGGTGACGAGCAGTACTTC	CASSSSAGWGLGDEQYF
TRBV5-4	TRBJ2-7	.	.	TGTGCCAGCAGACCTTCGGAAACCGGGCTCGAGCAGTACTTC	CASRPSETGLEQYF